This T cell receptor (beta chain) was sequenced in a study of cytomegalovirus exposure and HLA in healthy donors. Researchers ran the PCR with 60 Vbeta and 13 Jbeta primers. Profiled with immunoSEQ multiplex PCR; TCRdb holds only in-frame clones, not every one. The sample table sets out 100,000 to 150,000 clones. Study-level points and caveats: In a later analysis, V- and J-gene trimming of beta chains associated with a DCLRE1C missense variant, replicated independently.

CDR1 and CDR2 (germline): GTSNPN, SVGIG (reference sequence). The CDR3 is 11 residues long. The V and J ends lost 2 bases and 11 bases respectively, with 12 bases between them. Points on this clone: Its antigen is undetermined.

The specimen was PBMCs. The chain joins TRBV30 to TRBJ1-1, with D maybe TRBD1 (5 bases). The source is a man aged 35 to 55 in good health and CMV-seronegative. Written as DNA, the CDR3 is TGTGCCTGGAGTATGGGGGGGGTGGCTTTCTTT. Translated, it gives CAWSMGGVAFF.